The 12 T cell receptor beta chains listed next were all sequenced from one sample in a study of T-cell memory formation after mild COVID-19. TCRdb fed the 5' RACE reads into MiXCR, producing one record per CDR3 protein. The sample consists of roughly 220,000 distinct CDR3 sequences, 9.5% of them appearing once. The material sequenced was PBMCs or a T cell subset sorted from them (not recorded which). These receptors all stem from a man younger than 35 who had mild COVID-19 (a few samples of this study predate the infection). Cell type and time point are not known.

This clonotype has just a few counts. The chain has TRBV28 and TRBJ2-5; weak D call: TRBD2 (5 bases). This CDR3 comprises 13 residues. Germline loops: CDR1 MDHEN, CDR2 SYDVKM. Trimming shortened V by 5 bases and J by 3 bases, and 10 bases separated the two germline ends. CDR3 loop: CASSPPGKETQYF. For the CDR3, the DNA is TGTGCCAGCAGTCCCCCGGGAAAAGAGACCCAGTACTTC.

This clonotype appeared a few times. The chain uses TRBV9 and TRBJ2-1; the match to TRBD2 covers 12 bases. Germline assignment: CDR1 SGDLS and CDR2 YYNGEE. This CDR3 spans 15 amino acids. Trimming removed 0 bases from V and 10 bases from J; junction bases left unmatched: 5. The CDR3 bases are TGTGCCAGCAGCGTAGCTAGCGGGGGGGTGGAAGAGCAGTTCTTC. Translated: CASSVASGGVEEQFF.

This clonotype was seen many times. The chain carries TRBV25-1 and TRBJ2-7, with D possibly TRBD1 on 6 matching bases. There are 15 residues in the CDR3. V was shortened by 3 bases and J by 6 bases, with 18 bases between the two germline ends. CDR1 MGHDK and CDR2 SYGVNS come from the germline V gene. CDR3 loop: CASSDLPRDTGEQYF. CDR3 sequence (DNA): TGTGCCAGCAGTGACCTTCCCCGGGACACTGGCGAGCAGTACTTC.

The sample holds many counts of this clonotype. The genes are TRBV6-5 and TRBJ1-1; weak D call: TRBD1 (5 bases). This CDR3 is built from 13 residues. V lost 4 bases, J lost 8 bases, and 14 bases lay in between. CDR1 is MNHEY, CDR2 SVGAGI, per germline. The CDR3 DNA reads TGTGCCAGCAGTTTCCCCGGGACGCGGGAAGCTTTCTTT. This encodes CASSFPGTREAFF.

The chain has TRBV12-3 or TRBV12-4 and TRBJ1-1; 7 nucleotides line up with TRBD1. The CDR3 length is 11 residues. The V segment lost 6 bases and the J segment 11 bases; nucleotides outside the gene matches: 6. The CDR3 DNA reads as TGTGCCAGCAGGAGAGGGGGCGACGCTTTCTTT. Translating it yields CASRRGGDAFF.

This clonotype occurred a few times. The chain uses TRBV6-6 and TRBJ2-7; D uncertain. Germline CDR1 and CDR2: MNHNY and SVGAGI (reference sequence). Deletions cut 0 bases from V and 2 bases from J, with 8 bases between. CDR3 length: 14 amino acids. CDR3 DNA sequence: TGTGCCAGCAGTTACTCCCAGGTGACCTACGAGCAGTACTTC. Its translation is CASSYSQVTYEQYF.

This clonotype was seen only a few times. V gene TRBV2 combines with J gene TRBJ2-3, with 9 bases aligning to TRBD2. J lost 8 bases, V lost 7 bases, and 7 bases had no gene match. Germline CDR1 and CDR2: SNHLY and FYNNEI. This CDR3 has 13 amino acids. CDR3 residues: CASTVASGVTQYF. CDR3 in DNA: TGTGCCAGCACGGTGGCTAGCGGGGTTACGCAGTATTTT.

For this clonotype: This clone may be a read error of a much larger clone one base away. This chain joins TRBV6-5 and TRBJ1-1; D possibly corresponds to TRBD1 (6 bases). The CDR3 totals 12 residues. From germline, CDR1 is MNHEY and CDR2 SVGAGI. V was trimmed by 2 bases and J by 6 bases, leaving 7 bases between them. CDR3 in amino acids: CASSYGGPEAFF. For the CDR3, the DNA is TGTGCCAGCAGTTACGGGGGGCCTGAAGCTTTCTTT.

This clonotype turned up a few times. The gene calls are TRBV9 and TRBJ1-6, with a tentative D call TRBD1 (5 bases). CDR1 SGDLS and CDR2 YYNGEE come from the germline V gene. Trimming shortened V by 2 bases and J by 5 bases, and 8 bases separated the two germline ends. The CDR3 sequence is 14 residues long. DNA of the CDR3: TGTGCCAGCAGCGTTTCGGGGGATAATTCACCCCTCCACTTT. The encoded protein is CASSVSGDNSPLHF.

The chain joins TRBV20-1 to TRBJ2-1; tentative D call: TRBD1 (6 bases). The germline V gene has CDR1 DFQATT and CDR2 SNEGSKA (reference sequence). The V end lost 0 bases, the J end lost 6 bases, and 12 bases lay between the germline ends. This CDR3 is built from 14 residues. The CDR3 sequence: CSAREPGRGNEQFF. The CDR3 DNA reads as TGCAGTGCTAGAGAGCCAGGCAGGGGCAATGAGCAGTTCTTC.

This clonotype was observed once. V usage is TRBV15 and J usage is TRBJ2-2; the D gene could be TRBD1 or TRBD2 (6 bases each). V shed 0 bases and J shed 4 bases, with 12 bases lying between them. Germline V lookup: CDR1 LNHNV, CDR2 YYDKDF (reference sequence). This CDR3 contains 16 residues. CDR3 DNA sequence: TGTGCCACCAGCAGAGATCGGGGGCAGGGCACCGGGGAGCTGTTTTTT. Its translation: CATSRDRGQGTGELFF. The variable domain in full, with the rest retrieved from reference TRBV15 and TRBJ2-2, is DAMVIQNPRYQVTQFGKPVTLSCSQTLNHNVMYWYQQKSSQAPKLLFHYYDKDFNNEADTPDNFQSRRPNTSFCFLDIRSPGLGDTAMYLCATSRDRGQGTGELFFGEGSRLTVL.

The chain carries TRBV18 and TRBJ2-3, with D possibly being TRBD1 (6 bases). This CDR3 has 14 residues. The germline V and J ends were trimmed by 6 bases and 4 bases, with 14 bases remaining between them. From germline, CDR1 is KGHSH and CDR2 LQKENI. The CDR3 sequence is CASSPGQGPDTQYF. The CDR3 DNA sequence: TGTGCCAGCTCTCCCGGCCAGGGGCCAGATACGCAGTATTTT.